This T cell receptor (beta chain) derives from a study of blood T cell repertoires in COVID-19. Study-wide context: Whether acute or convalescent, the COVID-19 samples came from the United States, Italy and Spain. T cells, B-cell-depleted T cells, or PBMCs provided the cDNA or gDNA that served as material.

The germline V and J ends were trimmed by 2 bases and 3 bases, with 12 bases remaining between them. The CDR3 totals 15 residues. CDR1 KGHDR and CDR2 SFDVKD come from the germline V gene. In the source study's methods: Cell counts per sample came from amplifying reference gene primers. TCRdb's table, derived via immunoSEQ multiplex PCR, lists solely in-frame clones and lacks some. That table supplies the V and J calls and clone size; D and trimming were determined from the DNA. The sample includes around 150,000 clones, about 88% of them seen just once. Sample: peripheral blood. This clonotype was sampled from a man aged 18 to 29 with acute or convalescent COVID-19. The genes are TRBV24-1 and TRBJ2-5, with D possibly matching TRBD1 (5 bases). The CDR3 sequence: CATSDSQGGEETQYF. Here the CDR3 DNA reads TGTGCCACCAGTGATTCTCAGGGTGGGGAAGAGACCCAGTACTTC.